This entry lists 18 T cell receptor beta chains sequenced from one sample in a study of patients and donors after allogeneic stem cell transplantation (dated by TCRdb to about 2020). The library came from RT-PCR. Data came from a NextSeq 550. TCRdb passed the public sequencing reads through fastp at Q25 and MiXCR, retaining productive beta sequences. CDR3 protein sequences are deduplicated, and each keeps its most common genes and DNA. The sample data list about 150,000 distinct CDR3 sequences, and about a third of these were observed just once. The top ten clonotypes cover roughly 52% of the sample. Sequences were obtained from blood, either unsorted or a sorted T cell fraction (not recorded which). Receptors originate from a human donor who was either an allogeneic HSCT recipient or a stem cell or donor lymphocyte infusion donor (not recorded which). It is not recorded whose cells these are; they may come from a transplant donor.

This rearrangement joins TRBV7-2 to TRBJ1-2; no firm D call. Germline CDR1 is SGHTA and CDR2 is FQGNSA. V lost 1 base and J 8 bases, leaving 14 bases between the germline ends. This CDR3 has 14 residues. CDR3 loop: CASSLDHGSLGYTF. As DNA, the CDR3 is TGTGCCAGCAGCTTAGATCACGGGTCCTTAGGCTACACCTTC.

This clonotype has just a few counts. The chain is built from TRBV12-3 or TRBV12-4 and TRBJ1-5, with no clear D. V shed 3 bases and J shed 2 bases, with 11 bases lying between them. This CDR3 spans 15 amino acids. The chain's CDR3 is CASSLVEGGNQPQHF. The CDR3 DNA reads TGTGCCAGCAGTTTGGTGGAAGGCGGCAATCAGCCCCAGCATTTT.

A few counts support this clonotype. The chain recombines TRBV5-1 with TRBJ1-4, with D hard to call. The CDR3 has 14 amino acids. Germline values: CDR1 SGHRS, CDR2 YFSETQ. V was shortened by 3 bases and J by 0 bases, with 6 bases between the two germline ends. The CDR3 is CASSWAPTNEKLFF. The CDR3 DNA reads TGCGCCAGCAGCTGGGCTCCAACTAATGAAAAACTGTTTTTT.

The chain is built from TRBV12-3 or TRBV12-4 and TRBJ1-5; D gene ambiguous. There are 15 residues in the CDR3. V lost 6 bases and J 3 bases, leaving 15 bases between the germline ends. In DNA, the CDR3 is TGTGCCAGCAGATCCCCGCCCGGGTTCAATCAGCCCCAGCATTTT. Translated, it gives CASRSPPGFNQPQHF.

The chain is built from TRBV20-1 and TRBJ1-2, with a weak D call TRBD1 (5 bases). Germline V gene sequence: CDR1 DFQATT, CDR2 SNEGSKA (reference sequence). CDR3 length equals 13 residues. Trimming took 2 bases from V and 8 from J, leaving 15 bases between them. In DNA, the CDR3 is TGCAGTGCTAGAATCTTGGGGCCCCTCGGCTACACCTTC. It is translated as CSARILGPLGYTF.

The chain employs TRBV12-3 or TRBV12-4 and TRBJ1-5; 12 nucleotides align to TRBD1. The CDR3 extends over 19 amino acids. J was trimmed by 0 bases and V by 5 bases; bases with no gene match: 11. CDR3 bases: TGTGCCAGCAGTGCGGGACAGGGGGCCCTTGCCTATAGCAATCAGCCCCAGCATTTT. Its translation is CASSAGQGALAYSNQPQHF.

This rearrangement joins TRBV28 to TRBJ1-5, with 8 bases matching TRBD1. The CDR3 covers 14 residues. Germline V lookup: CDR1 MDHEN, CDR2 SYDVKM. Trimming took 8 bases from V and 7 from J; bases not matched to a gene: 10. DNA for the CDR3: TGTGCCAGCGGTATTACACAGGGGGAACAGCCCCAGCATTTT. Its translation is CASGITQGEQPQHF.

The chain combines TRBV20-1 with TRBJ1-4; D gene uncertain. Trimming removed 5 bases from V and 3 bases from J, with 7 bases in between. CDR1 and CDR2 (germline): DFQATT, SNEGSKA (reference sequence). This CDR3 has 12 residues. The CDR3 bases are TGCAGTGCTGGGCGGGCTAATGAAAAACTGTTTTTT. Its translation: CSAGRANEKLFF.

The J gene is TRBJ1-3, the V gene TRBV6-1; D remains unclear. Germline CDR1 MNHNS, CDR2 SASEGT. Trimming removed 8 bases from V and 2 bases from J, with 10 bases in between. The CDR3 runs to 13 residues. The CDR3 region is CASVVWAGNTIYF. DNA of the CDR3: TGTGCCAGCGTCGTCTGGGCTGGAAACACCATATATTTT.

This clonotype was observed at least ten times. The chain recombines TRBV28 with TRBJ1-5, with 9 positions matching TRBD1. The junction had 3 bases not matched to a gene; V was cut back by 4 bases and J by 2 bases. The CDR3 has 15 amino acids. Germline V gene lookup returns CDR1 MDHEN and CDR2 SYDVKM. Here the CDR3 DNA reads TGTGCCAGCAGTTCTACAGGGGGCGGCAATCAGCCCCAGCATTTT. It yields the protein CASSSTGGGNQPQHF.

The DNA of the CDR3 is TGTGCCAGCAGCATTAAACAGTCGAACACTGAAGCTTTCTTT. Protein: CASSIKQSNTEAFF. The chain has TRBV21-1 and TRBJ1-1. TRBV21-1 is a pseudogene segment. This CDR3 has 14 amino acids.

The CDR3 spells CASRMASGQFF. For the CDR3, the DNA is TGTGCCAGCAGAATGGCAAGTGGGCAGTTCTTC. The rearrangement links TRBV27 to TRBJ2-1; D is uncertain. V was shortened by 6 bases and J by 12 bases, with 12 bases between the two germline ends. The CDR3 is 11 residues long. Germline V gene lookup returns CDR1 MNHEY and CDR2 SMNVEV (reference sequence).

The CDR3 spells CASRPGTARQKLFF. Written as DNA, the CDR3 is TGTGCCAGCAGACCCGGGACCGCTAGGCAAAAACTGTTTTTT. V usage is TRBV12-3 or TRBV12-4 and J usage is TRBJ1-4, with a weak D call TRBD1 (5 bases). The CDR3 covers 14 residues. V lost 6 bases and J 9 bases, leaving 17 bases between the germline ends.

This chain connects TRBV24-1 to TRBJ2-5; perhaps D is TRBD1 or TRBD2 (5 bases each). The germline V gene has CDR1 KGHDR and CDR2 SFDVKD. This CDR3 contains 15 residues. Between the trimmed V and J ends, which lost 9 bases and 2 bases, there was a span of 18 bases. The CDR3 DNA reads TGTGCCACCTCCCTAGGGGTATGGGAGCAAGAGACCCAGTACTTC. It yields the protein CATSLGVWEQETQYF.

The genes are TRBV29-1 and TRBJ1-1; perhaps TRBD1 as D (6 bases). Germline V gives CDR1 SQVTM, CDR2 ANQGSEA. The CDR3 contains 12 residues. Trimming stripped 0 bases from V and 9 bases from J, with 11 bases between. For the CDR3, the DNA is TGCAGCGTTGAAGAAGATAGGGGGAAAGCTTTCTTT. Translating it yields CSVEEDRGKAFF.

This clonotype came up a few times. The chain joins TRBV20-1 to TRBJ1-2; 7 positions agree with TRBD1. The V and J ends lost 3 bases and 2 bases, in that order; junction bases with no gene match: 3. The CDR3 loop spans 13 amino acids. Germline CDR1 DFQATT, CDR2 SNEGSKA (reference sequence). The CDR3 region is CSARRGQNYGYTF. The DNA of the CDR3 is TGCAGTGCTAGGCGGGGACAGAACTATGGCTACACCTTC.

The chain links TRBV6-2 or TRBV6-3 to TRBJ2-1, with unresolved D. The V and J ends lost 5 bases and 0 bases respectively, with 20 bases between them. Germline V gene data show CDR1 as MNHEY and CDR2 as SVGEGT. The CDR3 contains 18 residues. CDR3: CASSHAPTSPSSYNEQFF. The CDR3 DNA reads TGTGCCAGCAGTCACGCTCCGACATCCCCGAGCTCCTACAATGAGCAGTTCTTC.

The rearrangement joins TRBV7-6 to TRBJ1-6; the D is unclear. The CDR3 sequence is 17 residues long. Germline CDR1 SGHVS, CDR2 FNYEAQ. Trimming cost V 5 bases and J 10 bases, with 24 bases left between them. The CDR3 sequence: CASSAAIYRAGNSPLHF. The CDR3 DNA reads TGTGCCAGCAGCGCTGCTATTTACCGGGCAGGCAACTCACCCCTCCACTTT. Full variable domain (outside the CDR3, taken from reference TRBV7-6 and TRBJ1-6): GAGVSQSPRYKVTKRGQDVALRCDPISGHVSLYWYRQALGQGPEFLTYFNYEAQQDKSGLPNDRFSAERPEGSISTLTIQRTEQRDSAMYRCASSAAIYRAGNSPLHFGNGTRLTVT.